The present TCR beta chain was sequenced within a study of blood T cell repertoires in COVID-19. Across the study: COVID-19 samples from acute and convalescent phases originated in the United States, Italy and Spain. Sample material is recorded as cDNA or gDNA derived from T cells, B-cell-depleted T cells, or PBMCs.

Germline CDR1 KGHDR, CDR2 SFDVKD. V trimming: 3 bases; J trimming: 1 base; junction bases outside the gene matches: 7. CDR3 length: 17 amino acids. Method: immunoSEQ multiplex PCR; TCRdb's copy keeps in-frame clones and lacks some. The sample has over 300,000 clones, 70% to 90% seen once. The cohort comprised adults aged 18 to 89 years residing in 24 US areas. Cohorts were assigned according to the clinical history that participants reported. The gene calls are TRBV24-1 and TRBJ2-1; the match to TRBD1 covers 8 bases. The material sequenced was PBMCs or T cells enriched from blood (not recorded which). This receptor was obtained from a woman aged 30 to 39 with acute COVID-19. The CDR3 sequence: CATSDKTGVQSYNEQFF. CDR3 sequence (DNA): TGTGCCACCAGTGATAAGACAGGGGTGCAGTCCTACAATGAGCAGTTCTTC.